This entry lists 30 T cell receptor beta chains sequenced from one sample in a study of beta chain features in type 1 diabetes. The sequenced template was cDNA made from the entire isolated RNA. TCRdb's copy holds only in-frame clones and misses some; the assay was immunoSEQ multiplex PCR. The sample has fewer than 200,000 clones; about 13% are singletons. The sample taken for sequencing was central memory CD4+ T cells from blood. The receptors were gathered from a woman in her late teens or twenties in good health.

V is TRBV6-1 and J is TRBJ1-2; no firm D call. This CDR3 spans 12 amino acids. The V gene's germline CDR1 is MNHNS and CDR2 SASEGT. Trimming cost V 6 bases and J 7 bases, with 12 bases left between them. The CDR3 DNA is TGTGCCAGCAGGTCGAGTGGAGGTGGCTACACCTTC. It translates to CASRSSGGGYTF.

The chain employs TRBV7-8 and TRBJ1-4, with D tentatively TRBD1 (6 bases). The V end was cut by 1 base, the J end by 3 bases, with 12 bases between. Germline V gene data show CDR1 as SGHVS and CDR2 as FQNEAQ. The CDR3 sequence is 16 residues long. DNA for the CDR3: TGTGCCAGCAGCTTAGTCCGGGACAAGCCTAATGAAAAACTGTTTTTT. It codes for CASSLVRDKPNEKLFF.

The sample holds a few counts of this clone. This sequence joins TRBV30 and TRBJ2-3, with D unresolved. The germline CDR1 and CDR2 sequences are GTSNPN and SVGIG (reference sequence). V was trimmed by 0 bases and J by 9 bases, leaving 10 bases between them. CDR3 length: 12 amino acids. The CDR3 here is CAWSVPRRTQYF. CDR3 nucleotides: TGTGCCTGGAGTGTACCTAGGAGAACGCAGTATTTT.

This clone was seen a few times. CDR3 protein: CASSQGWTSGSLAYEQYF. CDR3 DNA: TGTGCCAGCAGCCAAGGGTGGACTAGCGGGAGTCTCGCCTACGAGCAGTACTTC. This chain connects TRBV4-2 to TRBJ2-7, with 13 positions matching TRBD2. Germline values: CDR1 LGHNA, CDR2 YNFKEQ. This CDR3 comprises 18 residues. The junction had 8 bases not matched to a gene; V was cut back by 1 base and J by 2 bases.

This clone was found a few times. The chain links TRBV15 to TRBJ2-3, with TRBD2 matching 7 bases. The CDR3 length is 16 residues. V lost 1 base and J lost 1; bases outside the gene matches: 5. CDR1 is LNHNV, CDR2 YYDKDF, per germline (reference sequence). Written as DNA, the CDR3 is TGTGCCACCAGCAGAGGCGGTCTAGCGGGCACAGATACGCAGTATTTT. It encodes CATSRGGLAGTDTQYF.

The chain links TRBV6-6 to TRBJ2-7; TRBD2 might be the D (6 bases). Trimming stripped 7 bases from V and 5 bases from J, with 12 bases between. Germline V gene lookup returns CDR1 MNHNY and CDR2 SVGAGI (reference sequence). The CDR3 is 12 amino acids. The CDR3 bases are TGTGCCAGCACCGCGGGGAGGAACGAGCAGTACTTC. Its protein is CASTAGRNEQYF.

V usage is TRBV30 and J usage is TRBJ1-5; 7 positions match TRBD1. Germline CDR1 reads GTSNPN; CDR2 reads SVGIG (reference sequence). CDR3 length: 16 amino acids. J lost 7 bases, V lost 3 bases, and 15 bases had no gene match. The chain's CDR3 is CAWSDARGLVGQPQHF. The DNA of the CDR3 is TGTGCCTGGAGCGATGCGAGGGGGCTCGTGGGACAGCCCCAGCATTTT.

This clone appeared a few times. The chain has TRBV18 and TRBJ2-1; 9 nucleotides agree with TRBD2. CDR1 and CDR2 (germline): KGHSH, LQKENI. The CDR3 extends over 15 amino acids. Germline trimming cut 5 bases from V and 9 bases from J; bases unmatched to any gene: 11. CDR3 loop: CASSYLAGPRSEQFF. The DNA for the CDR3 is TGTGCCAGCTCATACCTAGCGGGACCCCGTAGTGAGCAGTTCTTC.

The V gene is TRBV5-4, the J gene TRBJ1-2, with 8 bases fitting TRBD1. Germline CDR1 and CDR2: SGHNT and YYREEE (reference sequence). CDR3 size: 16 residues. After removal of 4 bases from V and 3 bases from J, the junction contained 11 bases not matched to a gene. CDR3 region: CASSHLDRGWYYGYTF. In DNA, the CDR3 is TGTGCCAGCAGCCATCTCGACAGGGGTTGGTACTATGGCTACACCTTC.

J is TRBJ2-6 and V is TRBV27; D is unclear. The V and J ends lost 2 bases and 0 bases respectively, with 5 bases between them. The CDR3 is 15 residues long. Germline CDR1 is MNHEY and CDR2 is SMNVEV (reference sequence). The DNA for the CDR3 is TGTGCCAGCAGTTTAATTAGCTCTGGGGCCAACGTCCTGACTTTC. Its protein is CASSLISSGANVLTF.

This clone was recorded at least ten times. The V call is TRBV4-3, the J call TRBJ2-7, with TRBD2 matching 9 bases. With V trimmed by 4 bases and J by 4 bases, 17 bases remained unmatched. The CDR3 runs 18 residues. Looked up from germline, CDR1 is LGHNA and CDR2 is YSLEER. CDR3 nucleotide sequence: TGCGCCAGCAGCCGAGCTACTAGCGGGCTAGAGGGGGGGTACGAGCAGTACTTC. Protein: CASSRATSGLEGGYEQYF.

The sample holds a few counts of this clone. The chain joins TRBV11-2 to TRBJ1-2, with D tentatively TRBD1 (5 bases). The V and J ends lost 1 base and 5 bases respectively, with 11 bases between them. This CDR3 comprises 14 residues. The germline gives CDR1 SGHAT, CDR2 FQNNGV. The CDR3 DNA reads TGTGCCAGCAGCTTAGGCGAGGGGAGGTATGGCTACACCTTC. This translates into CASSLGEGRYGYTF.

This chain connects TRBV23-1 to TRBJ1-1; no definite D call. TRBV23-1 is reported as an ORF; its role is uncertain. This CDR3 has 14 amino acids. The V end lost 2 bases, the J end lost 4 bases, and 11 bases lay between the germline ends. This CDR3 is CASSQPGSGTEAFF. The CDR3 region has the DNA TGCGCCAGCAGTCAACCCGGGTCCGGCACTGAAGCTTTCTTT.

Only a few counts were recorded for this clone. The rearrangement links TRBV7-9 to TRBJ1-2; 7 bases match TRBD1. With 5 bases clipped from V and 2 bases from J, the junction kept 2 bases outside the gene matches. Germline V gives CDR1 SEHNR, CDR2 FQNEAQ (reference sequence). This CDR3 comprises 13 residues. CDR3 DNA: TGTGCCAGCAGCACGGACAGGAACTATGGCTACACCTTC. The encoded protein is CASSTDRNYGYTF.

The rearrangement joins TRBV9 to TRBJ2-7; TRBD1 aligns across 9 bases. The CDR3 spans 18 residues. Looked up from germline, CDR1 is SGDLS and CDR2 is YYNGEE. After removal of 0 bases from V and 3 bases from J, the junction contained 13 bases not matched to a gene. As DNA, the CDR3 is TGTGCCAGCAGCGTAGCTGTGGACAGGGGATTATTTGGCTACGAGCAGTACTTC. The encoded protein is CASSVAVDRGLFGYEQYF.

In this sample, this clone turned up a few times. The chain uses TRBV5-1 and TRBJ2-5, with 8 bases that match TRBD1. Germline CDR1 SGHRS, CDR2 YFSETQ. The CDR3 has 16 amino acids. After removal of 2 bases from V and 2 bases from J, the junction contained 8 bases not matched to a gene. Here the CDR3 DNA reads TGCGCCAGCAGCTTACGAGGACAGGGTTCTCAAGAGACCCAGTACTTC. Protein: CASSLRGQGSQETQYF. Full variable domain (missing parts from reference TRBV5-1 and TRBJ2-5): KAGVTQTPRYLIKTRGQQVTLSCSPISGHRSVSWYQQTPGQGLQFLFEYFSETQRNKGNFPGRFSGRQFSNSRSEMNVSTLELGDSALYLCASSLRGQGSQETQYFGPGTRLLVL.

In its sample, this clone was seen a few times. The gene calls are TRBV7-2 and TRBJ2-7; D ambiguous. Germline CDR1 and CDR2: SGHTA and FQGNSA. Trimming stripped 0 bases from V and 6 bases from J, with 9 bases between. This CDR3 is built from 13 residues. CDR3 amino acids: CASSLAVRPEQYF. Written as DNA, the CDR3 is TGTGCCAGCAGCTTAGCGGTGCGGCCCGAGCAGTACTTC. Supplemented by reference TRBV7-2 and TRBJ2-7, the full variable domain reads GAGVSQSPSNKVTEKGKDVELRCDPISGHTALYWYRQSLGQGLEFLIYFQGNSAPDKSGLPSDRFSAERTGGSVSTLTIQRTQQEDSAVYLCASSLAVRPEQYFGPGTRLTVT.

This clone appeared a few times. This chain links TRBV5-1 with TRBJ2-1, with TRBD1 matching over 7 bases. The ends lost 0 bases at V and 0 bases at J; junction bases unmatched: 9. The germline gives CDR1 SGHRS, CDR2 YFSETQ. This CDR3 contains 18 residues. The CDR3 is CASSLDPQQGNSYNEQFF. The CDR3 nucleotides are TGCGCCAGCAGCTTGGATCCCCAACAGGGGAACTCCTACAATGAGCAGTTCTTC.

This chain links TRBV30 with TRBJ1-2; a weak D match, TRBD1 (5 bases). The CDR3 runs 14 residues. Trimming cost V 2 bases and J 4 bases, with 14 bases left between them. CDR1 and CDR2 from the germline V gene are GTSNPN and SVGIG (reference sequence). As DNA, the CDR3 is TGTGCCTGGAGTCCCCTGGCGGGGGGCTATGGCTACACCTTC. Its protein product is CAWSPLAGGYGYTF.

This clone was detected a few times. The V and J genes are TRBV4-2 and TRBJ2-3, with D tentatively TRBD2 (6 bases). V lost 3 bases and J lost 3, with 19 bases in between. Germline V CDR1 and CDR2: LGHNA, YNFKEQ. The CDR3 runs to 17 residues. CDR3 DNA: TGTGCCAGCAGCCATACCTTTGGGACTTCGGGGACAGATACGCAGTATTTT. It is translated as CASSHTFGTSGTDTQYF.

The gene calls are TRBV6-5 and TRBJ1-5; D is ambiguous. Germline loops: CDR1 MNHEY, CDR2 SVGAGI. This CDR3 has 14 amino acids. Trimming removed 5 bases from V and 3 bases from J, with 11 bases in between. CDR3 DNA: TGTGCCAGCAGTACCCGAGACACCAATCAGCCCCAGCATTTT. This translates into CASSTRDTNQPQHF.

The chain combines TRBV5-6 with TRBJ2-3, with TRBD1 identical over 8 bases. CDR3 length: 15 amino acids. Germline CDR1 and CDR2: SGHDT and YYEEEE. The ends lost 3 bases at V and 7 bases at J; junction bases unmatched: 10. Written as DNA, the CDR3 is TGTGCCAGCAGCTCGACAGGGGCCCTCCCATATACGCAGTATTTT. Protein: CASSSTGALPYTQYF.

V gene TRBV27 combines with J gene TRBJ2-1, with TRBD1 matching 8 bases. Unmatched junction bases numbered 16, after V lost 6 bases and J lost 15 bases. Germline CDR1 and CDR2: MNHEY and SMNVEV (reference sequence). The CDR3 loop spans 14 amino acids. Here the CDR3 reads CASSFGPPPGTGFF. The CDR3 region has the DNA TGTGCCAGCAGCTTCGGTCCTCCCCCCGGGACAGGGTTCTTC.

Many counts were recorded for this clone. This chain uses TRBV28 with TRBJ2-5; the match to TRBD2 covers 8 bases. V was pared by 1 base and J by 5 bases, with 12 bases of the junction left unmatched. This CDR3 is built from 17 residues. Germline CDR1 and CDR2: MDHEN and SYDVKM. For the CDR3, the DNA is TGTGCCAGCAGTTTATTTGGGCGGGAGGTGACGGGGGAGACCCAGTACTTC. It yields the protein CASSLFGREVTGETQYF. The whole variable domain, filled in from reference TRBV28 and TRBJ2-5, reads DVKVTQSSRYLVKRTGEKVFLECVQDMDHENMFWYRQDPGLGLRLIYFSYDVKMKEKGDIPEGYSVSREKKERFSLILESASTNQTSMYLCASSLFGREVTGETQYFGPGTRLLVL.

The chain is built from TRBV28 and TRBJ2-3; 7 nucleotides line up with TRBD1. The CDR3 consists of 13 residues. Germline assignment: CDR1 MDHEN and CDR2 SYDVKM. V was clipped by 6 bases and J by 3 bases; unmatched bases: 3. The CDR3 protein is CASRLRGTDTQYF. CDR3 in DNA: TGTGCCAGCAGGCTCAGGGGGACAGATACGCAGTATTTT.

This clone was observed a handful of times. The chain recombines TRBV30 with TRBJ1-5, with unresolved D. CDR3 length equals 13 residues. V dropped 2 bases and J dropped 5 bases, with 10 bases sitting between them. Germline CDR1 reads GTSNPN; CDR2 reads SVGIG (reference sequence). This chain's CDR3 is CAWSLASDQPQHF. Written as DNA, the CDR3 is TGTGCCTGGAGTCTAGCAAGTGATCAGCCCCAGCATTTT. The complete variable domain, with remaining parts taken from reference TRBV30 and TRBJ1-5, reads SQTIHQWPATLVQPVGSPLSLECTVEGTSNPNLYWYRQAAGRGLQLLFYSVGIGQISSEVPQNLSASRPQDRQFILSSKKLLLSDSGFYLCAWSLASDQPQHFGDGTRLSIL.

The chain has TRBV2 and TRBJ2-5; tentative D call: TRBD1 (5 bases). This CDR3 has 15 amino acids. Germline CDR1 is SNHLY and CDR2 is FYNNEI. The V end was cut by 1 base, the J end by 2 bases, with 11 bases between. CDR3 coding DNA: TGTGCCAGCAGTGAAGAGGGGATGCGTCAAGAGACCCAGTACTTC. Translated: CASSEEGMRQETQYF.

Only a few counts were recorded for this clone. The chain is built from TRBV6-5 and TRBJ1-1; D may be TRBD1 (6 bases). The CDR3 extends over 15 amino acids. Trimming stripped 5 bases from V and 5 bases from J, with 18 bases between. The germline gives CDR1 MNHEY, CDR2 SVGAGI. DNA for the CDR3: TGTGCCAGCAGTCCCATCGGGGGGGCTAGAACTGAAGCTTTCTTT. It encodes CASSPIGGARTEAFF.

The chain joins TRBV5-4 to TRBJ2-7; no clear D. Germline lookup yields CDR1 SGHNT and CDR2 YYREEE (reference sequence). V was pared by 1 base and J by 0 bases, with 8 bases between. CDR3 length: 14 amino acids. The CDR3 DNA follows: TGTGCCAGCAGCTTGCACAGAGTCTCCTACGAGCAGTACTTC. Encoded protein: CASSLHRVSYEQYF.

The rearrangement links TRBV5-1 to TRBJ2-1, with D perhaps matching TRBD1 (6 bases). Germline V gives CDR1 SGHRS, CDR2 YFSETQ. The ends were cut back, 7 bases at V and 6 bases at J, with 17 bases in the middle. The CDR3 loop spans 14 amino acids. The CDR3 DNA follows: TGCGCCAGCTCCAGGTCTGGGGACACCAATGAGCAGTTCTTC. Residues: CASSRSGDTNEQFF.